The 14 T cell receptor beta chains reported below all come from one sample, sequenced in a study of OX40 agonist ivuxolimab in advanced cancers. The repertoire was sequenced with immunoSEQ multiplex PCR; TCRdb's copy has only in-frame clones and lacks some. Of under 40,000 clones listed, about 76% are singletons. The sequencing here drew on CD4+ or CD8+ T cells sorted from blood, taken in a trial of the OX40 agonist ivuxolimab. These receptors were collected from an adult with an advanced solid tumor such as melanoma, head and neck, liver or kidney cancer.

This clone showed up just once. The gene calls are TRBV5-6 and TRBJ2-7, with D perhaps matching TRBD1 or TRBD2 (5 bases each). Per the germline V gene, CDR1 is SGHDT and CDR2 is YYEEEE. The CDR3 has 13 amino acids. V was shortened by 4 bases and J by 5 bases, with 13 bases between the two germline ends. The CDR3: CASSPRGAHEQYF. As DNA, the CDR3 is TGTGCCAGCAGCCCACGAGGGGCCCACGAGCAGTACTTC.

The CDR3 loop is CASSLLEGILATSPLHF. Written as DNA, the CDR3 is TGTGCCAGCAGTTTGCTAGAAGGGATTTTGGCTACTTCACCCCTCCACTTT. The V gene is TRBV28, the J gene TRBJ1-6; D gene ambiguous. The germline V gene encodes CDR1 MDHEN and CDR2 SYDVKM. The germline V and J ends were trimmed by 3 bases and 9 bases, with 21 bases remaining between them. The CDR3 sequence is 17 residues long.

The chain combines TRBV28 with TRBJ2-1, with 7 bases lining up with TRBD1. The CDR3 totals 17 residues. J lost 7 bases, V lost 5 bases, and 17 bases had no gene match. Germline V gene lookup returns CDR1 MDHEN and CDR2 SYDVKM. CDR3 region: CASSLWRGGLLGNEQFF. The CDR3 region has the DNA TGTGCCAGCAGTCTCTGGCGAGGGGGCCTACTCGGGAATGAGCAGTTCTTC.

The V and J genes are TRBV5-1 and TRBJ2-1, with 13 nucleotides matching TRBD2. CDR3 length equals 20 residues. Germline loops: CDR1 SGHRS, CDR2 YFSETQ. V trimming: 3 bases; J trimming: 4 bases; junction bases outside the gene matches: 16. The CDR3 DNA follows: TGCGCCAGCAGCTGGACCGGACTAGCGGGAGTCCCCAAGCCATACAATGAGCAGTTCTTC. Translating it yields CASSWTGLAGVPKPYNEQFF.

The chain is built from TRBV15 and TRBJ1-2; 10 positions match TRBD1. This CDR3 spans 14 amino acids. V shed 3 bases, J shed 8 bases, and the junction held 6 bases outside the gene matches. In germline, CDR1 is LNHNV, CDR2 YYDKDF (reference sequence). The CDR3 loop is CATSRNGQGDGYTF. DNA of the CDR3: TGTGCCACCAGCAGGAACGGACAGGGGGACGGCTACACCTTC. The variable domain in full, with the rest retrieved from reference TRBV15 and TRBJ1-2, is DAMVIQNPRYQVTQFGKPVTLSCSQTLNHNVMYWYQQKSSQAPKLLFHYYDKDFNNEADTPDNFQSRRPNTSFCFLDIRSPGLGDTAMYLCATSRNGQGDGYTFGSGTRLTVV.

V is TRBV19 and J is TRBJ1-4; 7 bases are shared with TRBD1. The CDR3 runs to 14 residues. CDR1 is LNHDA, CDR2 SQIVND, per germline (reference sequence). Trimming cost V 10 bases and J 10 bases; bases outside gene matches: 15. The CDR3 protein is CATRMGTEGGKLFF. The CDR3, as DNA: TGTGCCACGCGCATGGGGACAGAAGGAGGAAAACTGTTTTTT.

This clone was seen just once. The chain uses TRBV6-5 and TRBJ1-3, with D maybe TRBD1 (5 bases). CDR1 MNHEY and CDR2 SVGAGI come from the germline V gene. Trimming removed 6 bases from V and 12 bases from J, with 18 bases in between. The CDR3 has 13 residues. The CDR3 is CASRRRDRSDIYF. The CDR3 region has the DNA TGTGCCAGCAGACGACGGGACCGTAGTGACATATATTTT.

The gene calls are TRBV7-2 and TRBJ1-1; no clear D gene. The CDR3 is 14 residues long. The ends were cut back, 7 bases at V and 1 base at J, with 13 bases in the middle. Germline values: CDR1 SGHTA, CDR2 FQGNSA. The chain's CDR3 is CASKKGGKNTEAFF. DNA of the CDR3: TGTGCCAGCAAGAAGGGCGGAAAGAACACTGAAGCTTTCTTT. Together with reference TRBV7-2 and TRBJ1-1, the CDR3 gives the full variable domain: GAGVSQSPSNKVTEKGKDVELRCDPISGHTALYWYRQSLGQGLEFLIYFQGNSAPDKSGLPSDRFSAERTGGSVSTLTIQRTQQEDSAVYLCASKKGGKNTEAFFGQGTRLTVV.

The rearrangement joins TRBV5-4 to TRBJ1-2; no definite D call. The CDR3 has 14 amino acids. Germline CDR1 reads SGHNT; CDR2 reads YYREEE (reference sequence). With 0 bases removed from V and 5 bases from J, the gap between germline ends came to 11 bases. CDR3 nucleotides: TGTGCCAGCAGCTTGGATGGGAAGCCTTATGGCTACACCTTC. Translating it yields CASSLDGKPYGYTF.

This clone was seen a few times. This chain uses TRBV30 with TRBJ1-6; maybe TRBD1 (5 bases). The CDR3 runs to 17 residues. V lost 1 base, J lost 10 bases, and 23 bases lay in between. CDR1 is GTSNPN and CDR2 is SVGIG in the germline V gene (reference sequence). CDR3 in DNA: TGTGCCTGGAGTGCCCTCGAAGCACGGAGGGGCCCCTCACCCCTCCACTTT. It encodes CAWSALEARRGPSPLHF.

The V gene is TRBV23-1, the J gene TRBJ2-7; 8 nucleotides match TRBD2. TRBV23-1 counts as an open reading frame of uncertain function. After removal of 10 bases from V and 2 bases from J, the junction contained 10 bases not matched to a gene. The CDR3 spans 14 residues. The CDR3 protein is CATKSGGDAYEQYF. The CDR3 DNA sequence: TGCGCCACTAAGTCGGGAGGGGACGCCTACGAGCAGTACTTC.

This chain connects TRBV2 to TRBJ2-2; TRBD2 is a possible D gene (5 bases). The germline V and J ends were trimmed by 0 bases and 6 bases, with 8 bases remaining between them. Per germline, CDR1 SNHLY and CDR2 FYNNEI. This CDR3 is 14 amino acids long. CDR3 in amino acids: CASSEARGAGELFF. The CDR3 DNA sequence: TGTGCCAGCAGTGAAGCTCGGGGAGCCGGGGAGCTGTTTTTT.

Here the CDR3 reads CASSLGGRYNEQFF. The CDR3 DNA sequence: TGTGCCAGCAGCTTAGGGGGCCGTTACAATGAGCAGTTCTTC. The rearrangement joins TRBV7-2 to TRBJ2-1, with D possibly being TRBD1 (5 bases). The CDR3 has 14 residues. Per germline, CDR1 SGHTA and CDR2 FQGNSA. Trimming pared 1 base from V and 4 bases from J, leaving 8 bases between. The variable domain in full, with the rest retrieved from reference TRBV7-2 and TRBJ2-1, is GAGVSQSPSNKVTEKGKDVELRCDPISGHTALYWYRQSLGQGLEFLIYFQGNSAPDKSGLPSDRFSAERTGGSVSTLTIQRTQQEDSAVYLCASSLGGRYNEQFFGPGTRLTVL.

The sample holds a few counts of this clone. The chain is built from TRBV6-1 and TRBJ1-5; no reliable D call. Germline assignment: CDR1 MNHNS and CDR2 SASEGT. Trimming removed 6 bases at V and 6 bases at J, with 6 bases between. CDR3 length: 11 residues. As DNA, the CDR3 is TGTGCCAGCAGCCAGTTTCAGCCCCAGCATTTT. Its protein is CASSQFQPQHF.